This T cell receptor beta chain was retrieved from a study of T cell responses to AZD1222 COVID-19 vaccine listed by TCRdb under 2021. Study-level background: A total of 240 or so trial participants underwent TCR sequencing, of whom approximately 200 had received two doses of AZD1222 and about 25 had received two doses of the MenACWY control vaccine. Enrollment into the trials was organized by age into subgroups of 18-55, 56-69 and 70-plus years, and those subgroups contained approximately 160, 26 and 62 TCR-sequenced participants, respectively. General findings and caveats noted by the study authors: Because no day 14 peak-response samples were available, the repertoires could be characterized only after the peak T cell response. Most participants were white British and females outnumbered males, and the authors suggested that clonal diversity may have been underestimated. Spike-specific TCR breadth and depth rose significantly after two AZD1222 doses compared with day 0 and with MenACWY recipients. The vaccine-associated CD4 TCRs covered the entire spike protein, and the dominant responses fell in regions 160-218 and 743-854. Conclusions about previously exposed vaccinees are limited because only six or seven AZD1222 recipients were SARS-CoV-2 seropositive at baseline. Reportedly, close to half of the unique spike-specific TCRs recognized epitopes lying outside the regions that are mutated in the B.1.351 and B.1.1.7 variants. The 56-69-year group was small, and its depth increase did not reach significance, likely because of low power.

The CDR3 regions of human TCRbeta chains were analyzed by immunosequencing. The paper's data handling went like this. TCRs in the repertoires were matched against a reference library of SARS-CoV-2-specific TCRs that had been generated with the MIRA antigen-specificity platform. Breadth was defined as the fraction of unique TCRs that were SARS-CoV-2-associated, and depth was defined as the fraction of total T cells that were SARS-CoV-2-associated. Using the MIRA data, each spike-specific TCR was assigned both to the spike region to which the TCR was reactive and to a CD4 or CD8 class. Log10-transformed breadth and depth values were compared by one-way ANOVA with Sidak's multiple comparisons tests. TCRdb's version of the immuneACCESS table is confined to in-frame rearrangements and falls short of the full clone set. An unresolved V gene accounts for under half of the shortfall where checked; the remainder is of unknown origin. Clone size and the V and J calls come from that table; the DNA yielded D and trimming. The sample data list 100,000 to 150,000 clones, and roughly 88% of these were observed just once. The biggest ten clones account for around 0.99% of the sample.

As concerns this clone: This clone's antigen is unknown. The input lacks base qualities; no much larger clone sits a single base away.

Reading the label with the study, this specimen's time point is: about 28 days (+/-7) after the second vaccine dose. AZD1222 recipients with second doses at about 4 weeks or about 12 weeks were pooled, because spike-specific TCR depth and breadth did not differ between schedules. The vaccinee samples were drawn from two UK trials, COV001 and COV002, one of which was a single-blind randomized controlled phase 2/3 trial testing AZD1222 (ChAdOx1 nCoV-19) in healthy adults. Trial participant PBMC samples were collected at day 0 and day 28 after the second dose for TCRbeta chain sequencing. The sequence came from an adult who received the AZD1222 COVID-19 vaccine. Sample: peripheral blood, taken 28 days after the second AZD1222 dose.

Here the CDR3 is given as CASHRGIYNEQFF. Here is the DNA: TGTGCCAGCCACAGGGGCATCTACAATGAGCAGTTCTTC. Recombination joined TRBV7-9 with TRBJ2-1, with 7 bases aligning to TRBD1. The germline V and J ends show losses of 8 bases and 3 bases respectively, and no gene match explains 4 bases of the junction. The CDR3 sequence holds 13 residues, the cysteine and phenylalanine included. Of all the DNA, just the CDR3 is kept, 39 bases in frame from base 1. As encoded in the germline V gene (reference sequence), CDR1 is SEHNR while CDR2 is FQNEAQ.